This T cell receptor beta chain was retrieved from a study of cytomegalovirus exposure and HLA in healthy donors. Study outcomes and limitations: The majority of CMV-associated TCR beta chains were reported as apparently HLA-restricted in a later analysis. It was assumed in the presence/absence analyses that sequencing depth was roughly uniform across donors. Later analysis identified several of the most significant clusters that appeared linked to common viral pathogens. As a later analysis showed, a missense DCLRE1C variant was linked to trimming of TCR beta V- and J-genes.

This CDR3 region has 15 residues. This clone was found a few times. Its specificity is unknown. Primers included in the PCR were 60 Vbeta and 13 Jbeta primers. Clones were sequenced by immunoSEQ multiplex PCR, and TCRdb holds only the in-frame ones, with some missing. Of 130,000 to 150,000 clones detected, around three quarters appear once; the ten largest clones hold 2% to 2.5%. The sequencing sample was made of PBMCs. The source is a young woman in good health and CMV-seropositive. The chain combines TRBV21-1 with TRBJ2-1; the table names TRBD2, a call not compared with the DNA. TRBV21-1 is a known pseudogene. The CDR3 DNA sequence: TGTGCCAGCAGCAACGGCGGAAGCTCCTACAATGAGCAGTTCTTC. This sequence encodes CASSNGGSSYNEQFF.